This T cell receptor (beta chain) was identified during a study of T-cell reconstitution after alpha-beta-depleted transplantation in children. Study findings and constraints: There were reportedly several hundred expanded graft clones from which alpha-beta T cells came about two months after transplant. Diversity of TCRbeta at day 60 was high in some patients, arising from surviving recipient T cells and thymic progenitors. Newly made T cells mostly supplied T-cell counts and diversity one year after transplant.

Unique molecular identifiers were incorporated when the TCRbeta library was constructed. TCRdb re-called the PCR reads with MiXCR, one entry per CDR3 protein. The table lists about 580,000 distinct CDR3 sequences, about 21% of them singletons. This clonotype was seen only a few times. Its cognate antigen is unknown. This CDR3 is built from 16 residues. The V segment lost 3 bases and the J segment 6 bases; nucleotides outside the gene matches: 11. Germline assignment: CDR1 KGHSH and CDR2 LQKENI. The rearrangement uses TRBV18 and TRBJ1-2; 9 positions match TRBD1. This sequence was found in a boy younger than two who had a stem cell transplant for acute myeloid leukemia, so the T cells may come from the graft donor. This specimen consisted of PBMCs, mostly from graft donor cells, obtained 360 days after TCRalphabeta/CD19-depleted stem cell transplant. Here the CDR3 DNA reads TGTGCCAGCTCACCTACTCGGGACAGGGTTCCCGATGGCTACACCTTC. Protein sequence: CASSPTRDRVPDGYTF.